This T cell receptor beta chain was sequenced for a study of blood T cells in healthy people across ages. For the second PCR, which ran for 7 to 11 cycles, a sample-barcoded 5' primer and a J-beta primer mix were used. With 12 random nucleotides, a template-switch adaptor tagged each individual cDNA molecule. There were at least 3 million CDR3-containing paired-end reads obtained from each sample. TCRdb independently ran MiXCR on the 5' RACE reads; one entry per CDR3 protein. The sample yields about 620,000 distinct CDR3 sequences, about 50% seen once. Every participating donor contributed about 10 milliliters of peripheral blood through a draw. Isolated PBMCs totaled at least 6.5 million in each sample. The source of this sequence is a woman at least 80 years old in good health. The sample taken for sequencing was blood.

Written as DNA, the CDR3 is TGTGCCAGCAGTTTAAGGAAAGGACAGGGACATGAAAAACTGTTTTTT. Its protein product is CASSLRKGQGHEKLFF. The V and J genes are TRBV28 and TRBJ1-4; 8 nucleotides agree with TRBD1. The CDR3 runs 16 residues. From germline, CDR1 is MDHEN and CDR2 SYDVKM. Trimming took 2 bases from V and 6 from J; bases not matched to a gene: 8.